This T cell receptor beta chain appears in the sequencing data of a study of blood T cells in healthy people across ages. In the case of this clonotype: What it recognizes is unknown. A much larger clone lies a single base off, so this may be a read error. The conserved phenylalanine or tryptophan normally closing the CDR3 is absent here, so this likely arose from a read error.

Study-wide results and caveats: Both naive CD4+ cell counts and diversity were greater in long-lived donors than in aged donors.

The CDR3 loop spans 15 amino acids. V lost 6 bases and J lost 8, with 22 bases in between. Isolating PBMCs gave at least 6 million of these cells per sample. Combining a sample-barcoded 5' primer with a J-beta primer mix, a second PCR ran for 7 to 11 cycles. TCRdb called the 5' RACE reads again in MiXCR, with one record for every CDR3 protein. This sample carries more than 800,000 distinct CDR3 sequences, 25% to 35% of them seen once, and the ten largest clones take 17%. The TCR originated in a woman aged 80 or older in good health. The rearrangement joins TRBV12-3 or TRBV12-4 to TRBJ1-2; possibly TRBD1 for D (5 bases). Material: blood. CDR3 nucleotides: TGTGCCAGCAGCCTTGAAGGGGCTAGCGCCTCGGGCTACACCGTC. Its translation: CASSLEGASASGYTV.